This T cell receptor (beta chain) was found in a study of CD8 T cells in ankylosing spondylitis. Overall study results and limits: Disease-linked clones were CD8+ and relatively rare in peripheral blood.

A note on this clonotype: What it binds is not known.

In TCRdb, the 5' RACE reads were re-called with MiXCR into one record per CDR3 protein. The table has about 360,000 distinct CDR3 sequences, roughly 22% seen once. CDR3 size: 16 residues. V was cut by 6 bases and J by 3 bases, with 21 bases left in between. CDR1 is MNHEY, CDR2 SVGEGT, per germline. The rearrangement links TRBV6-2 or TRBV6-3 to TRBJ2-7; D is perhaps TRBD1 (6 bases). Source material: blood, either unsorted or a sorted T cell fraction (not recorded which). The sequence was collected from a male donor with ankylosing spondylitis or in good health (not recorded which). CDR3 nucleotides: TGTGCCAGCAGATCTACACCTGTGGACAGATACTACGAGCAGTACTTC. Its protein is CASRSTPVDRYYEQYF.